Each of the 5 T cell receptor beta chains below was sequenced from the same sample in a study of beta chain features in type 1 diabetes. Expressed TCRB transcripts were sequenced because the isolated RNA had all been reverse transcribed beforehand. The data were produced by immunoSEQ multiplex PCR, yet TCRdb's version contains in-frame clones alone and is incomplete. In the table there are around 500,000 clones, approximately 31% of which are singletons. Sequencing was done on a sample of naive CD4+ T cells from blood. These receptor sequences come from a man younger than 35 in good health.

This clone has only a few counts. The chain couples TRBV9 to TRBJ2-1; D unresolved. The CDR3 covers 14 residues. V lost 4 bases, J lost 10 bases, and 18 bases lay in between. Germline CDR1 SGDLS, CDR2 YYNGEE. The CDR3 DNA reads TGTGCCAGCAGCCGCCTAGACGGGCGTGGGGAGCAGTTCTTC. Amino acids: CASSRLDGRGEQFF.

The rearrangement uses TRBV11-3 and TRBJ2-1, with D maybe TRBD1 (6 bases). The CDR3 has 14 amino acids. The germline CDR1 and CDR2 sequences are SGHNT and YENEEA. V was cut by 4 bases and J by 5 bases, with 12 bases left in between. CDR3 residues: CASSSRGHDNEQFF. CDR3 in DNA: TGTGCCAGCAGCTCCAGGGGTCATGACAATGAGCAGTTCTTC.

The chain employs TRBV7-2 and TRBJ1-5, with D unclear. Germline V lookup: CDR1 SGHTA, CDR2 FQGNSA. V was shortened by 0 bases and J by 0 bases, with 6 bases between the two germline ends. The CDR3 has 15 residues. The chain's CDR3 is CASSLAGRSNQPQHF. In DNA, the CDR3 is TGTGCCAGCAGCTTAGCTGGGCGTAGCAATCAGCCCCAGCATTTT.

The chain joins TRBV9 to TRBJ2-2, with 9 bases that match TRBD2. Trimming removed 4 bases from V and 6 bases from J; junction bases left unmatched: 10. This CDR3 region has 16 residues. The germline V gene encodes CDR1 SGDLS and CDR2 YYNGEE. The CDR3, as DNA: TGTGCCAGCAGCCCCTACTTAGCGGGAGTGGCCGGGGAGCTGTTTTTT. This sequence encodes CASSPYLAGVAGELFF.

This sequence joins TRBV18 and TRBJ1-2; 10 nucleotides match TRBD1. V was pared by 3 bases and J by 0 bases, with 4 bases of the junction left unmatched. Germline assignment: CDR1 KGHSH and CDR2 LQKENI. The CDR3 loop spans 16 amino acids. CDR3 residues: CASSPGTGVANYGYTF. The CDR3, as DNA: TGTGCCAGCTCACCGGGGACAGGGGTAGCTAACTATGGCTACACCTTC.